This TCR beta chain was sequenced in a study of T cell changes during pregnancy in multiple sclerosis. This table comes from immunoSEQ multiplex PCR, and its TCRdb copy is limited to in-frame clones, with some not included. The sample consists of around 40,000 clones, 75% to 90% of them appearing once. The V gene's germline CDR1 is SGHAT and CDR2 FQNNGV. This CDR3 comprises 13 residues. V dropped 3 bases and J dropped 3 bases, with 8 bases sitting between them. The chain uses TRBV11-2 and TRBJ1-1; D not certain. The source material was CD4+ T cells from peripheral blood mononuclear cells, sampled in the first trimester of pregnancy. This clonotype was obtained from a female donor with multiple sclerosis, enrolled in a pregnancy study. CDR3 in amino acids: CASSFQEDTEAFF. CDR3 nucleotides: TGTGCCAGCAGCTTCCAGGAGGACACTGAAGCTTTCTTT.